These T cell receptor beta chains were read from a single sample in a study of long-term antiretroviral therapy in people with HIV. Profiled with immunoSEQ multiplex PCR; TCRdb holds only in-frame clones, not every one. The sample has 6,000 or so clones, under 85% seen once. Sequenced here: unsorted PBMCs, sampled 0.5 years before starting antiretroviral therapy. Source of these receptors: a man between 40 and 49 years old with HIV. Both conserved end residues are part of each CDR3. Each record gives: CDR3 protein, CDR3 DNA, clone size, J gene, D gene, V gene. A D gene is named only where the DNA matches it firmly. Size values are once, few and many counts, or a class for expanded clones, and some rows have none.

CDR3 protein: CAQGNREGTEQYF
CDR3 DNA: TGTGCCCAGGGGAACAGGGAGGGGACCGAGCAGTACTTC
clone size: large
J gene: TRBJ2-7
D gene: NA
V gene: TRBV28

CDR3 protein: CASSPGGNEQFF
CDR3 DNA: TGTGCCAGCAGCCCGGGGGGTAATGAGCAGTTCTTC
clone size: NA
J gene: TRBJ2-1
D gene: TRBD2
V gene: TRBV5-8

CDR3 protein: CASSLWGALDSGANVLTF
CDR3 DNA: TGTGCCAGCAGTTTATGGGGGGCACTTGACTCTGGGGCCAACGTCCTGACTTTC
clone size: NA
J gene: TRBJ2-6
D gene: NA
V gene: TRBV27

CDR3 protein: CASSMNRISEQYF
CDR3 DNA: TGTGCCAGTAGTATGAACAGGATCTCCGAGCAGTACTTC
clone size: NA
J gene: TRBJ2-7
D gene: NA
V gene: TRBV19

CDR3 protein: CASSQTSGGGYEQYF
CDR3 DNA: TGTGCCAGCAGCCAGACTTCGGGGGGAGGCTACGAGCAGTACTTC
clone size: NA
J gene: TRBJ2-7
D gene: TRBD2
V gene: TRBV7-2

CDR3 protein: CASSPTGLRTEAFF
CDR3 DNA: TGCGCCAGCAGCCCCACAGGGTTGCGGACTGAAGCTTTCTTT
clone size: NA
J gene: TRBJ1-1
D gene: NA
V gene: TRBV10-2

CDR3 protein: CSVGTTGGNEQFF
CDR3 DNA: TGCAGCGTTGGAACTACAGGGGGCAATGAGCAGTTCTTC
clone size: NA
J gene: TRBJ2-1
D gene: TRBD1
V gene: TRBV29-1

CDR3 protein: CASSIIDGSSYEQYF
CDR3 DNA: TGTGCCAGTAGTATTATAGACGGCTCCTCCTACGAGCAGTACTTC
clone size: NA
J gene: TRBJ2-7
D gene: NA
V gene: TRBV19

CDR3 protein: CASSQALAAFYEQYF
CDR3 DNA: TGTGCCAGCAGCCAAGCACTAGCGGCGTTCTACGAGCAGTACTTC
clone size: few
J gene: TRBJ2-7
D gene: TRBD2
V gene: TRBV14

CDR3 protein: CASTGQGFTDTQYF
CDR3 DNA: TGTGCCAGCACCGGACAGGGCTTCACAGATACGCAGTATTTT
clone size: large
J gene: TRBJ2-3
D gene: TRBD1
V gene: TRBV27